A single sample is the source of the 18 T cell receptor beta chains below, sequenced in a study of lymphopenia after photon versus proton radiotherapy. The table came from immunoSEQ multiplex PCR; TCRdb's copy has only in-frame clones and leaves some out. The sample has 68,000 or so clones; approximately 91% are singletons. The sample in question was peripheral blood, obtained from a patient treated with photon-based radiotherapy. The source is a woman in her 70s with pancreatic cancer.

This clone was detected once. The chain has TRBV11-3 and TRBJ2-7; D may correspond to TRBD1 or TRBD2 (7 bases each). The ends were cut back, 4 bases at V and 4 bases at J, with 11 bases in the middle. Germline V gene sequence: CDR1 SGHNT, CDR2 YENEEA. This CDR3 is built from 13 residues. CDR3 in amino acids: CASSSQGGYEQYF. For the CDR3, the DNA is TGTGCCAGCAGCTCTCAGGGGGGGTACGAGCAGTACTTC.

This clone has a single count. The chain employs TRBV18 and TRBJ1-4, with D unclear. V lost 3 bases and J 5 bases, leaving 7 bases between the germline ends. From germline, CDR1 is KGHSH and CDR2 LQKENI. The CDR3 length is 13 residues. CDR3 sequence: CASSPLQNEKLFF. The CDR3 bases are TGTGCCAGCTCACCCCTTCAGAATGAAAAACTGTTTTTT.

J is TRBJ1-2 and V is TRBV18; 7 bases map to TRBD1. This CDR3 comprises 12 residues. V trimming: 6 bases; J trimming: 7 bases; junction bases outside the gene matches: 5. Germline V gives CDR1 KGHSH, CDR2 LQKENI. The CDR3 DNA sequence: TGTGCCAGCTCGCCCCGGACAGGTGGCTACACCTTC. It specifies CASSPRTGGYTF.

The V call is TRBV7-3, the J call TRBJ2-3; 8 bases align to TRBD2. Trimming removed 4 bases from V and 2 bases from J; junction bases left unmatched: 20. The germline V gene has CDR1 SGHTA and CDR2 FQGTGA. The CDR3 consists of 20 residues. CDR3 amino acids: CASSSVAGHTRAPITDTQYF. In DNA form, the CDR3 reads TGTGCCAGCAGCTCCGTAGCGGGACATACCCGGGCGCCCATCACAGATACGCAGTATTTT.

The rearrangement uses TRBV7-2 and TRBJ1-2; TRBD1 matches 7 bases. There are 16 residues in the CDR3. In germline, CDR1 is SGHTA, CDR2 FQGNSA. Trimming removed 2 bases from V and 2 bases from J; junction bases left unmatched: 8. CDR3 DNA sequence: TGTGCCAGCAGCTTACGTGCGACAGGGAAGAACTATGGCTACACCTTC. Amino acid sequence: CASSLRATGKNYGYTF.

The gene calls are TRBV9 and TRBJ2-3; D may be TRBD2 (5 bases). Trimming left V 4 bases short and J 6 bases short, with 15 bases between. The length of the CDR3 is 14 residues. CDR1 SGDLS and CDR2 YYNGEE come from the germline V gene. The chain's CDR3 is CASSPGLDLDTQYF. In DNA, the CDR3 is TGTGCCAGCAGCCCCGGACTGGATCTCGATACGCAGTATTTT.

V is TRBV9 and J is TRBJ2-1; 11 nucleotides agree with TRBD2. J was trimmed by 3 bases and V by 3 bases; bases with no gene match: 5. This CDR3 spans 16 amino acids. From germline, CDR1 is SGDLS and CDR2 YYNGEE. CDR3 protein: CASSASGTSGYNEQFF. The CDR3 coding sequence is TGTGCCAGCAGCGCCTCCGGGACTAGCGGCTACAATGAGCAGTTCTTC.

This sequence joins TRBV6-1 and TRBJ2-1; D not certain. V was pared by 3 bases and J by 9 bases, with 6 bases between. CDR1 and CDR2 (germline): MNHNS, SASEGT. The CDR3 is 11 residues long. The CDR3 region has the DNA TGTGCCAGCAGTGACAGGTTTGAGCAGTTCTTC. Translating it yields CASSDRFEQFF.

V is TRBV6-5 and J is TRBJ2-1; 11 nucleotides match TRBD2. CDR3 length: 15 residues. J lost 7 bases, V lost 2 bases, and 4 bases had no gene match. The V gene's germline CDR1 is MNHEY and CDR2 SVGAGI. CDR3 region: CASSYVTSGRNEQFF. CDR3 DNA sequence: TGTGCCAGCAGTTACGTTACTAGCGGGAGAAATGAGCAGTTCTTC.

The V gene is TRBV15, the J gene TRBJ2-1, with unresolved D. Trimming removed 4 bases at V and 0 bases at J, with 13 bases between. CDR3 length equals 16 residues. Germline-derived CDR1 and CDR2 are LNHNV and YYDKDF (reference sequence). In DNA, the CDR3 is TGTGCCACCAGCACCATACAAGCCTTCTCCTACAATGAGCAGTTCTTC. Encoded protein: CATSTIQAFSYNEQFF.

The rearrangement links TRBV15 to TRBJ1-1, with D hard to call. CDR1 is LNHNV, CDR2 YYDKDF, per germline (reference sequence). The CDR3 sequence is 14 residues long. The V and J ends lost 0 bases and 3 bases respectively, with 8 bases between them. The CDR3 nucleotides are TGTGCCACCAGCAGAGAGGCGTGGGACACTGAAGCTTTCTTT. As protein: CATSREAWDTEAFF.

This rearrangement joins TRBV29-1 to TRBJ2-2; D is tentatively TRBD1 or TRBD2 (8 bases each). This CDR3 is 17 amino acids long. Germline CDR1 is SQVTM and CDR2 is ANQGSEA. V was trimmed by 2 bases and J by 5 bases, leaving 21 bases between them. The CDR3 DNA reads TGCAGCGTTGAACGGGGGGGACAGGTCTCTAGGACCGGGGAGCTGTTTTTT. Its translation: CSVERGGQVSRTGELFF.

This clone was seen only once. The chain joins TRBV6-5 to TRBJ2-7; 10 nucleotides agree with TRBD2. Germline V gene sequence: CDR1 MNHEY, CDR2 SVGAGI. The CDR3 spans 15 residues. With V trimmed by 4 bases and J by 6 bases, 9 bases remained unmatched. The CDR3 nucleotides are TGTGCCAGCAGTTCATATGAAGCGGGAGGGCTCGAGCAGTACTTC. Its translation is CASSSYEAGGLEQYF.

As concerns this clone: Other DNA variants within this sample encode the same CDR3. V gene TRBV30 combines with J gene TRBJ1-5; 7 bases match TRBD1. The germline CDR1 and CDR2 sequences are GTSNPN and SVGIG (reference sequence). Trimming at V came to 2 bases and at J to 5 bases, leaving 3 bases not matched to a gene. The length of the CDR3 is 13 residues. The CDR3 sequence: CAWSSGGDQPQHF. The CDR3 bases are TGTGCCTGGAGTTCAGGGGGGGATCAGCCCCAGCATTTT.

The chain joins TRBV2 to TRBJ2-5; 9 bases match TRBD1. The germline V gene has CDR1 SNHLY and CDR2 FYNNEI. J was trimmed by 5 bases and V by 6 bases; bases with no gene match: 10. The CDR3 extends over 15 amino acids. The CDR3: CASREPGQGFETQYF. Here the CDR3 DNA reads TGTGCCAGCAGAGAACCGGGACAGGGCTTCGAGACCCAGTACTTC.

This clone was detected once. J is TRBJ1-2 and V is TRBV21-1; the table names TRBD1, a call not compared with the DNA. TRBV21-1 is labeled a pseudogene. This CDR3 has 15 residues. In DNA, the CDR3 is TGTGCCAGCAGCAAAGTACAGGGGCAACTCTATGGCTACACCTTC. This codes for CASSKVQGQLYGYTF.

This chain uses TRBV21-1 with TRBJ1-5; the DNA was not used to check the table's D call, TRBD1. TRBV21-1 is given as a pseudogene. The CDR3 extends over 13 amino acids. CDR3 in DNA: TGTGCCAGCAGCAAGAGTGGGCAGGGGAAAAAGCATTTT. Protein product: CASSKSGQGKKHF.

The chain joins TRBV5-1 to TRBJ1-4; 8 bases are shared with TRBD1. The CDR3 runs 14 residues. CDR1 is SGHRS and CDR2 is YFSETQ in the germline V gene. V lost 4 bases, J lost 8 bases, and 7 bases stayed unmatched. CDR3 sequence: CASSLQGAAEKLFF. CDR3 nucleotides: TGCGCCAGCAGCCTGCAGGGGGCAGCCGAAAAACTGTTTTTT.